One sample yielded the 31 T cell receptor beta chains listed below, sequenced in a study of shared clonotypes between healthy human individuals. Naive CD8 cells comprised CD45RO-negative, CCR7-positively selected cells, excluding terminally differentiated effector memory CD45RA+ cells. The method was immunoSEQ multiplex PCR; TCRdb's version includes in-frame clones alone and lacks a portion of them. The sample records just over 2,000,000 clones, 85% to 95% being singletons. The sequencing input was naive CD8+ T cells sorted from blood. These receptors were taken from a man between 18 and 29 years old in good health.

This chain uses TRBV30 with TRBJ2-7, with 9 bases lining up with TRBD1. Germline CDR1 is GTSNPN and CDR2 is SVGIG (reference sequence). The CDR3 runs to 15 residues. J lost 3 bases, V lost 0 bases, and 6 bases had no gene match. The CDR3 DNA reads TGTGCCTGGAGTGTACCGGGGACAGGGCACTACGAGCAGTACTTC. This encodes CAWSVPGTGHYEQYF.

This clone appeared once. CDR3 sequence: CASTPSGRAGETQYF. CDR3 nucleotides: TGTGCCAGCACCCCCAGCGGGAGGGCGGGGGAGACCCAGTACTTC. V is TRBV9 and J is TRBJ2-5; 10 bases match TRBD2. This CDR3 has 15 amino acids. Germline CDR1 is SGDLS and CDR2 is YYNGEE. The ends lost 6 bases at V and 5 bases at J; junction bases unmatched: 10.

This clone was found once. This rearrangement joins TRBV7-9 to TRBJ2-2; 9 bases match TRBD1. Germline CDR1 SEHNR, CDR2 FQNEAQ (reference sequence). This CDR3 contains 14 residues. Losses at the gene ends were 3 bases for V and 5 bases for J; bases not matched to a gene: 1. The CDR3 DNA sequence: TGTGCCAGCAGCTTCGGGACAGGGACCGGGGAGCTGTTTTTT. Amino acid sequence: CASSFGTGTGELFF. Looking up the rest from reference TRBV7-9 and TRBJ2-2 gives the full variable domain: DTGVSQNPRHKITKRGQNVTFRCDPISEHNRLYWYRQTLGQGPEFLTYFQNEAQLEKSRLLSDRFSAERPKGSFSTLEIQRTEQGDSAMYLCASSFGTGTGELFFGEGSRLTVL.

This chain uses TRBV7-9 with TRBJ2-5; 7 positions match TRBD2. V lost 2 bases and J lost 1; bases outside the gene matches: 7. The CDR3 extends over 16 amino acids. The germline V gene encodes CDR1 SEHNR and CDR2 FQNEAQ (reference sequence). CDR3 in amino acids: CASSLLSGGSQETQYF. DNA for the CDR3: TGTGCCAGCAGCTTATTGTCGGGCGGGAGCCAAGAGACCCAGTACTTC.

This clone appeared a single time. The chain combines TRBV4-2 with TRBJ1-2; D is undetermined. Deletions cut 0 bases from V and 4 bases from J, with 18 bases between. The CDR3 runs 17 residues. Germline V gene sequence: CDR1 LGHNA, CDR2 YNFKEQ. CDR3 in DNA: TGTGCCAGCAGCCAAGAAGGAGGCGCAGTCCTCATCTATGGCTACACCTTC. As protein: CASSQEGGAVLIYGYTF.

The CDR3 DNA reads as TGCGCCAGCAGCCAAATCCTCAGTACCGGGGAGCTGTTTTTT. The encoded protein is CASSQILSTGELFF. J is TRBJ2-2 and V is TRBV10-1; no definite D call. V was cut by 6 bases and J by 5 bases, with 13 bases left in between. This CDR3 comprises 14 residues. Germline-derived CDR1 and CDR2 are WNHNN and SYGVQD (reference sequence).

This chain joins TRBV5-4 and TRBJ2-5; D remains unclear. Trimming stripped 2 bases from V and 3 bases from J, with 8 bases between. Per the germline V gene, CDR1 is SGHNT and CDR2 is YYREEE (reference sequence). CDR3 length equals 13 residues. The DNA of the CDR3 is TGTGCCAGCAGCTTTCCAGTGGAAGAGACCCAGTACTTC. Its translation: CASSFPVEETQYF.

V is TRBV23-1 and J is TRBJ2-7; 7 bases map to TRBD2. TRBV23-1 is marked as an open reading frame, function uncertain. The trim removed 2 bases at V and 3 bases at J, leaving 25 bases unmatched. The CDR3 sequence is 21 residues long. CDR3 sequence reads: CASSQRGWSRPLAGFSYEQYF. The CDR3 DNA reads TGCGCCAGCAGTCAAAGGGGTTGGAGTCGGCCGTTAGCGGGTTTTAGCTACGAGCAGTACTTC.

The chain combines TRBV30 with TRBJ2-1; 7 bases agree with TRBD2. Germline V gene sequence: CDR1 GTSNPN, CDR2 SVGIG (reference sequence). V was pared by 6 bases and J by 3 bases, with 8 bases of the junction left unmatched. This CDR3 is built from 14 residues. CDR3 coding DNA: TGTGCCTGCCAGACTAGCTGGAGCTACAATGAGCAGTTCTTC. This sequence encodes CACQTSWSYNEQFF.

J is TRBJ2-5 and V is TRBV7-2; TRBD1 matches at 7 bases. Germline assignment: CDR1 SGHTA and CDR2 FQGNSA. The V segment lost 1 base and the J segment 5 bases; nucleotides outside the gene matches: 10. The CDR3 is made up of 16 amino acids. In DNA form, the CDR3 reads TGTGCCAGCAGCTTAGACGTAACAGGGGTGGGGGAGACCCAGTACTTC. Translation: CASSLDVTGVGETQYF.

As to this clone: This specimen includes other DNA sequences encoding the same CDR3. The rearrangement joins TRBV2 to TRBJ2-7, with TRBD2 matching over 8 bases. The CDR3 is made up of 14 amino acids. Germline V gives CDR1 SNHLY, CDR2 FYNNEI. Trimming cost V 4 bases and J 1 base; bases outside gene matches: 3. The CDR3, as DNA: TGTGCCAGCAGTGTGGGCGGGAGGTCCTACGAGCAGTACTTC. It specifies CASSVGGRSYEQYF.

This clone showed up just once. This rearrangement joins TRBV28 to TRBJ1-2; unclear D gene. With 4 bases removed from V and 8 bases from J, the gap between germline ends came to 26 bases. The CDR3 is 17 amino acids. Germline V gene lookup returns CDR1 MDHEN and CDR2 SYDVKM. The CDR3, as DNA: TGTGCCAGCAGTTCTTTGGACTGGACTAGAGGTTCGATGGGCTACACCTTC. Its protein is CASSSLDWTRGSMGYTF.

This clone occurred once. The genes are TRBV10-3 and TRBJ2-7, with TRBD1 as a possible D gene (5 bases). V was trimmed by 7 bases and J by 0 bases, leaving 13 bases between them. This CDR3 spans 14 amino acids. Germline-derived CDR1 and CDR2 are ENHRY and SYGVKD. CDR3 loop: CAIKPDRYSYEQYF. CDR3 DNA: TGTGCCATCAAACCCGACAGATACTCCTACGAGCAGTACTTC.

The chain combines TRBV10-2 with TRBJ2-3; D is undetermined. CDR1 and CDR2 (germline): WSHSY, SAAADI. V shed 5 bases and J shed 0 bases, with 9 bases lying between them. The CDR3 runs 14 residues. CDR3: CASSTEGSTDTQYF. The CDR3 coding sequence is TGCGCCAGCAGTACGGAAGGTAGCACAGATACGCAGTATTTT.

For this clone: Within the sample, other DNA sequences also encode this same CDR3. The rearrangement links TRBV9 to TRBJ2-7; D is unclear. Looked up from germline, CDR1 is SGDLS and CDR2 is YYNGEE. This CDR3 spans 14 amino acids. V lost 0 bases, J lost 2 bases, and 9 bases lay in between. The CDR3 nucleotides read TGTGCCAGCAGCGTAGCCCCCTCGACCTACGAGCAGTACTTC. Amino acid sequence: CASSVAPSTYEQYF.

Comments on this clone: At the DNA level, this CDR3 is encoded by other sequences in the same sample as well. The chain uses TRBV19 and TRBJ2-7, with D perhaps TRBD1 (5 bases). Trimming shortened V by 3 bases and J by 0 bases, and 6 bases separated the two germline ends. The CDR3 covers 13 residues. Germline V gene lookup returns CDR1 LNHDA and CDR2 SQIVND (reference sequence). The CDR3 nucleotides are TGTGCCAGTAGTATTGACAGCTCCTACGAGCAGTACTTC. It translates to CASSIDSSYEQYF.

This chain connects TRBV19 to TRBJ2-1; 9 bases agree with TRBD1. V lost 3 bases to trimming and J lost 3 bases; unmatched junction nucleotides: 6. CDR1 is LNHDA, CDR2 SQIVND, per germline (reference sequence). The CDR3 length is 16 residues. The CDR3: CASSIVTGGVYNEQFF. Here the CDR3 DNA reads TGTGCCAGTAGTATCGTAACAGGGGGCGTCTACAATGAGCAGTTCTTC.

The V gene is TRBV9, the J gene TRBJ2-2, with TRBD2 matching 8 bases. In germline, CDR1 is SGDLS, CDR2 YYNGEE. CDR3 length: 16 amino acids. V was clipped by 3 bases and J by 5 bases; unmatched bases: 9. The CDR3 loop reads CASSAHGTSGTGELFF. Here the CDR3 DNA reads TGTGCCAGCAGCGCTCACGGGACTAGTGGAACCGGGGAGCTGTTTTTT.

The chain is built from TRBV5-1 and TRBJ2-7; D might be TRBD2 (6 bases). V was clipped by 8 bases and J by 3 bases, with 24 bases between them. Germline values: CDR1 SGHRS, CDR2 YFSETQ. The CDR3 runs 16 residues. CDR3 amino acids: CASSPLGGTTNYEQYF. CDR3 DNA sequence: TGCGCCAGTAGTCCCCTAGGCGGGACCACCAACTACGAGCAGTACTTC.

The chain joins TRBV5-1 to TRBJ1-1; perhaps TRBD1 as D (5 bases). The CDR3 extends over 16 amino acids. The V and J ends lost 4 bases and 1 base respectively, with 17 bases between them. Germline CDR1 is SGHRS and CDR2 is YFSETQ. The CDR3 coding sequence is TGCGCCAGCAGCCGAGGGGTCGACCCAAAGAACACTGAAGCTTTCTTT. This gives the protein CASSRGVDPKNTEAFF. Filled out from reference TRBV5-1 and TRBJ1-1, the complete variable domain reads KAGVTQTPRYLIKTRGQQVTLSCSPISGHRSVSWYQQTPGQGLQFLFEYFSETQRNKGNFPGRFSGRQFSNSRSEMNVSTLELGDSALYLCASSRGVDPKNTEAFFGQGTRLTVV.

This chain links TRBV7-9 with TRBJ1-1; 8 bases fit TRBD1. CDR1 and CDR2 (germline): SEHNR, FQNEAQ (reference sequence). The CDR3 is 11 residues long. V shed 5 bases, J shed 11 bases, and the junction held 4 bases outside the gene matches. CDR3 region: CASSPTGVAFF. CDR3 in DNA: TGTGCCAGCAGCCCGACAGGGGTCGCTTTCTTT.

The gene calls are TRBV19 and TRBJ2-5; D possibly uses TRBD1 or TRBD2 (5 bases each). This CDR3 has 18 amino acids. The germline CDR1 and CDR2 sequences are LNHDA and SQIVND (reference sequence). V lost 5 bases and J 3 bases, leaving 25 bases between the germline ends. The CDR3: CASSPWGYNYEGKETQYF. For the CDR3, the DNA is TGTGCCAGTAGTCCATGGGGCTATAACTATGAGGGGAAAGAGACCCAGTACTTC. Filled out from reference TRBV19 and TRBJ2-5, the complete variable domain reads DGGITQSPKYLFRKEGQNVTLSCEQNLNHDAMYWYRQDPGQGLRLIYYSQIVNDFQKGDIAEGYSVSREKKESFPLTVTSAQKNPTAFYLCASSPWGYNYEGKETQYFGPGTRLLVL.

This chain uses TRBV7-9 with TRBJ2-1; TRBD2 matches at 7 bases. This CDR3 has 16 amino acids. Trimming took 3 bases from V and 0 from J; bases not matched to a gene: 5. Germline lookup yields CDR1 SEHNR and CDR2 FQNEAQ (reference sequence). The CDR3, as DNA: TGTGCCAGCAGCTTGGGGACTATCGACTCCTACAATGAGCAGTTCTTC. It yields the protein CASSLGTIDSYNEQFF. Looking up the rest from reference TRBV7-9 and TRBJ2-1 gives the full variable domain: DTGVSQNPRHKITKRGQNVTFRCDPISEHNRLYWYRQTLGQGPEFLTYFQNEAQLEKSRLLSDRFSAERPKGSFSTLEIQRTEQGDSAMYLCASSLGTIDSYNEQFFGPGTRLTVL.

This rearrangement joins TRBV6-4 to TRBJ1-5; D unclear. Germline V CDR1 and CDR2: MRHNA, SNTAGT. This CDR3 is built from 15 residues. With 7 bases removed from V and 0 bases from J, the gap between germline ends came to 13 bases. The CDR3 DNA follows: TGTGCCAGCATCTCAGGTGTCACTAGCAATCAGCCCCAGCATTTT. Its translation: CASISGVTSNQPQHF.

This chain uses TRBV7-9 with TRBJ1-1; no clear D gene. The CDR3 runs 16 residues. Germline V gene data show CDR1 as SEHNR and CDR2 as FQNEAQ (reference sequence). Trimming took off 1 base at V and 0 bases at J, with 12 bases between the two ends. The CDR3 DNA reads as TGTGCCAGCAGCTTAGGAGGTGTCGGCCTGAACACTGAAGCTTTCTTT. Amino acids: CASSLGGVGLNTEAFF.

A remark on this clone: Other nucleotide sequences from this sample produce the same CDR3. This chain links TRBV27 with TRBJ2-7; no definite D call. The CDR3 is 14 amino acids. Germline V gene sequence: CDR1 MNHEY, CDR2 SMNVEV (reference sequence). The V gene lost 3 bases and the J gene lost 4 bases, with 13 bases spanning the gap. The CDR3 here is CASSLTGSGYEQYF. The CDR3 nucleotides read TGTGCCAGCAGTTTGACCGGGTCCGGGTACGAGCAGTACTTC.

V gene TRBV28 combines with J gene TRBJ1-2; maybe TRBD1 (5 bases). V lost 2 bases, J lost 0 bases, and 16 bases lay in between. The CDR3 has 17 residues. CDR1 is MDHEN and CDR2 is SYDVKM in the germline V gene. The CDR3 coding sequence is TGTGCCAGCAGTTTAGTAGGGGTCGCCGAAGCTAACTATGGCTACACCTTC. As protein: CASSLVGVAEANYGYTF.

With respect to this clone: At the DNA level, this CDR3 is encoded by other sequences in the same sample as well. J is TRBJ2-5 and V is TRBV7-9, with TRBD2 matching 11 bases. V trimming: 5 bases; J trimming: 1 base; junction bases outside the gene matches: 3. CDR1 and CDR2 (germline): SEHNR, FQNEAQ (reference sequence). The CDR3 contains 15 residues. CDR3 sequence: CASSLLAGVQETQYF. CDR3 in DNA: TGTGCCAGCAGCCTACTAGCGGGAGTCCAAGAGACCCAGTACTTC.

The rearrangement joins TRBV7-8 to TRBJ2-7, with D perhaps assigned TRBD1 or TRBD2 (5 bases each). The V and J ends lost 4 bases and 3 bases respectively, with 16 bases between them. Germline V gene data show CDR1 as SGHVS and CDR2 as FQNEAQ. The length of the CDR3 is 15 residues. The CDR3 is CASSSPGPGRYEQYF. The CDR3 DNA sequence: TGTGCCAGCAGCTCTCCGGGCCCGGGGCGCTACGAGCAGTACTTC.

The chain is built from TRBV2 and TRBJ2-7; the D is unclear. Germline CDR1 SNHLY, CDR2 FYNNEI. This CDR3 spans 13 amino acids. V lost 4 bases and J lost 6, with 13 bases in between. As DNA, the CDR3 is TGTGCCAGCAGTGGGTTATCGGAGCCCGAGCAGTACTTC. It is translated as CASSGLSEPEQYF.

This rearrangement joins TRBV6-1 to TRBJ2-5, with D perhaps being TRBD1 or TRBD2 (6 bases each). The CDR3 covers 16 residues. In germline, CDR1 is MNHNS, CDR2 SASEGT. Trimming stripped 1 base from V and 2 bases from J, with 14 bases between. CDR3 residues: CASSEERGRLQETQYF. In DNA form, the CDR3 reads TGTGCCAGCAGTGAAGAACGGGGGCGCCTGCAAGAGACCCAGTACTTC.